This passage covers 17 T cell receptor beta chains from one sample sequenced in a study of blood T cell repertoires in COVID-19. Assay used: immunoSEQ multiplex PCR; TCRdb lists only in-frame clones, some missing. This table holds 100,000 to 150,000 clones, roughly four fifths found once. Sequenced sample: peripheral blood. Source of these receptors: a woman between 65 and 79 years old with acute or convalescent COVID-19.

CDR3 in amino acids: CASMRNKHSPLHF. CDR3 nucleotides: TGTGCCAGCATGAGGAACAAGCATTCACCCCTCCACTTT. The V call is TRBV6-5, the J call TRBJ1-6; D is ambiguous. Germline CDR1 MNHEY, CDR2 SVGAGI. V was trimmed by 7 bases and J by 8 bases, leaving 12 bases between them. CDR3 length equals 13 residues.

The chain joins TRBV11-3 to TRBJ2-5, with D possibly matching TRBD2 (6 bases). Looked up from germline, CDR1 is SGHNT and CDR2 is YENEEA. V was pared by 0 bases and J by 7 bases, with 12 bases between. The CDR3 runs to 14 residues. CDR3 in DNA: TGTGCCAGCAGCTTAGATCGGGGGACCGCGACCCAGTACTTC. Encoded protein: CASSLDRGTATQYF.

The chain employs TRBV5-1 and TRBJ1-2; unclear D gene. The V gene's germline CDR1 is SGHRS and CDR2 YFSETQ. With 1 base removed from V and 7 bases from J, the gap between germline ends came to 11 bases. CDR3 length: 13 amino acids. CDR3: CASSLSGKGGYTF. CDR3 nucleotide sequence: TGCGCCAGCAGCTTGTCCGGGAAAGGTGGCTACACCTTC. Full variable domain (remainder filled in from reference TRBV5-1 and TRBJ1-2): KAGVTQTPRYLIKTRGQQVTLSCSPISGHRSVSWYQQTPGQGLQFLFEYFSETQRNKGNFPGRFSGRQFSNSRSEMNVSTLELGDSALYLCASSLSGKGGYTFGSGTRLTVV.

J is TRBJ2-5 and V is TRBV7-8, with 13 bases that match TRBD2. The CDR3 is 18 amino acids. CDR1 and CDR2 from the germline V gene are SGHVS and FQNEAQ. V lost 1 base and J lost 5; bases outside the gene matches: 10. In nucleotides, the CDR3 is TGTGCCAGCAGCTTAGGCCTGACTAGCGGGGGGATCGGGGAGACCCAGTACTTC. It is translated as CASSLGLTSGGIGETQYF.

This chain connects TRBV11-2 to TRBJ2-7; D gene uncertain. Germline V lookup: CDR1 SGHAT, CDR2 FQNNGV. The ends were cut back, 5 bases at V and 0 bases at J, with 20 bases in the middle. The CDR3 totals 17 residues. CDR3 coding DNA: TGTGCCAGCAGCCCAAATGGGCAGGCGTCTCGCTCCTACGAGCAGTACGTC. Protein: CASSPNGQASRSYEQYV.

With regard to this clone: A much larger clone sits a single nucleotide away, making a read error possible. The rearrangement links TRBV19 to TRBJ1-2; D is possibly TRBD1 (5 bases). The germline CDR1 and CDR2 sequences are LNHDA and SQIVND (reference sequence). This CDR3 is built from 13 residues. Trimming shortened V by 6 bases and J by 4 bases, and 12 bases separated the two germline ends. CDR3 nucleotides: TGTGCCAGTAGCCTTGCAGGGCGCTATGGCTACACCTTC. Amino acids: CASSLAGRYGYTF.

The rearrangement joins TRBV2 to TRBJ1-1; no reliable D call. The germline gives CDR1 SNHLY, CDR2 FYNNEI. Trimming removed 6 bases at V and 1 base at J, with 15 bases between. The CDR3 contains 15 residues. The CDR3 coding sequence is TGTGCCAGCAGGACGCCGGGAGCCGGGAACACTGAAGCTTTCTTT. Its protein is CASRTPGAGNTEAFF.

This chain's CDR3 is CASSFSLRSVNEQFF. CDR3 nucleotide sequence: TGTGCCAGCAGCTTTTCTCTCCGGTCGGTAAATGAGCAGTTCTTC. The chain has TRBV11-2 and TRBJ2-1; D uncertain. The germline CDR1 and CDR2 sequences are SGHAT and FQNNGV. V dropped 3 bases and J dropped 7 bases, with 16 bases sitting between them. This CDR3 has 15 residues. Filled out from reference TRBV11-2 and TRBJ2-1, the complete variable domain reads EAGVAQSPRYKIIEKRQSVAFWCNPISGHATLYWYQQILGQGPKLLIQFQNNGVVDDSQLPKDRFSAERLKGVDSTLKIQPAKLEDSAVYLCASSFSLRSVNEQFFGPGTRLTVL.

The rearrangement links TRBV7-9 to TRBJ1-5; 7 positions match TRBD1. This CDR3 comprises 13 residues. Trimming cost V 5 bases and J 7 bases; bases outside gene matches: 5. The germline V gene encodes CDR1 SEHNR and CDR2 FQNEAQ (reference sequence). The CDR3 sequence: CASSPAGGQPQHF. DNA of the CDR3: TGTGCCAGCAGCCCCGCAGGGGGACAGCCCCAGCATTTT.

In its sample, this clone was seen once. The rearrangement uses TRBV6-5 and TRBJ1-2; D is unclear. Germline V gene sequence: CDR1 MNHEY, CDR2 SVGAGI. The CDR3 spans 13 residues. V lost 6 bases and J 6 bases, leaving 14 bases between the germline ends. This CDR3 reads CASRASERDGYTF. The DNA for the CDR3 is TGTGCCAGCAGGGCGTCCGAGAGGGATGGCTACACCTTC.

This rearrangement joins TRBV19 to TRBJ1-1, with 10 bases identical to TRBD1. Trimming at V came to 5 bases and at J to 5 bases, leaving 5 bases not matched to a gene. This CDR3 has 14 amino acids. Per the germline V gene, CDR1 is LNHDA and CDR2 is SQIVND (reference sequence). The CDR3 reads CASSVDRGRTEAFF. CDR3 nucleotides: TGTGCCAGTAGTGTCGACAGGGGGCGGACTGAAGCTTTCTTT. The whole variable domain, filled in from reference TRBV19 and TRBJ1-1, reads DGGITQSPKYLFRKEGQNVTLSCEQNLNHDAMYWYRQDPGQGLRLIYYSQIVNDFQKGDIAEGYSVSREKKESFPLTVTSAQKNPTAFYLCASSVDRGRTEAFFGQGTRLTVV.

The V call is TRBV27, the J call TRBJ1-3; TRBD1 agrees at 9 bases. Germline loops: CDR1 MNHEY, CDR2 SMNVEV (reference sequence). V shed 2 bases, J shed 8 bases, and the junction held 13 bases outside the gene matches. The CDR3 covers 17 residues. The CDR3 reads CASSLTGTGLVRDTIYF. The CDR3 DNA follows: TGTGCCAGCAGTTTAACCGGGACAGGGTTAGTCCGGGACACCATATATTTT.

This chain connects TRBV19 to TRBJ1-6; 7 bases align to TRBD1. V shed 6 bases and J 7 bases; nucleotides not matched to a gene: 9. From germline, CDR1 is LNHDA and CDR2 SQIVND (reference sequence). This CDR3 region has 15 residues. The CDR3 sequence: CASRDTGTENSPLHF. The CDR3 nucleotides are TGTGCCAGTAGAGATACCGGGACAGAGAATTCACCCCTCCACTTT.

The chain combines TRBV3-1 (or the pseudogene TRBV3-2) with TRBJ1-1; D is possibly TRBD1 (5 bases). The CDR3 runs 13 residues. V was shortened by 3 bases and J by 2 bases, with 7 bases between the two germline ends. From germline, CDR1 is LGHDT and CDR2 YNNKEL (reference sequence). CDR3 region: CASSQGLNTEAFF. The CDR3, as DNA: TGTGCCAGCAGCCAGGGACTTAACACTGAAGCTTTCTTT.

This chain connects TRBV7-3 to TRBJ1-3, with TRBD1 matching 9 bases. Trimming took 2 bases from V and 3 from J; bases not matched to a gene: 2. CDR1 is SGHTA and CDR2 is FQGTGA in the germline V gene. The CDR3 is 15 amino acids. Here the CDR3 reads CASSLGTGSGNTIYF. CDR3 DNA: TGTGCCAGCAGCTTAGGGACAGGGAGTGGAAACACCATATATTTT.

The chain recombines TRBV2 with TRBJ1-5; D remains ambiguous. CDR1 and CDR2 from the germline V gene are SNHLY and FYNNEI. CDR3 length: 16 amino acids. Deletions cut 0 bases from V and 6 bases from J, with 15 bases between. CDR3 in DNA: TGTGCCAGCAGTGAAGCGAAGGGCGGGTGGGGTCAGCCCCAGCATTTT. This encodes CASSEAKGGWGQPQHF.

V gene TRBV7-3 combines with J gene TRBJ2-2; no reliable D call. The V and J ends lost 3 bases and 5 bases respectively, with 7 bases between them. Per germline, CDR1 SGHTA and CDR2 FQGTGA. The CDR3 is 13 residues long. CDR3 loop: CASSFPATGELFF. The CDR3 bases are TGTGCCAGCAGCTTCCCAGCGACCGGGGAGCTGTTTTTT.